This note documents a single T cell receptor beta chain sequence. The data were taken from a study of blood T cell repertoires in COVID-19. In the study overall: Some COVID-19 samples were acute and others convalescent; all came from the United States, Italy and Spain.

Enrolled through a virtual design, the participants were between 18 and 89 years of age and came from under 30 US areas. Cohort allocation depended upon clinical history that participants reported. The study recruited exposed participants who had met a COVID-19 case within 2 weeks before entry. Assay used: immunoSEQ multiplex PCR; TCRdb lists only in-frame clones, some missing. The repertoire has approximately 250,000 clones, 75% to 90% of them found once; the top ten carry over 2.5%. V was pared by 4 bases and J by 6 bases, with 15 bases between. Germline V lookup: CDR1 SGDLS, CDR2 YYNGEE. The length of the CDR3 is 14 residues.

This chain uses TRBV9 with TRBJ2-3; weak D call: TRBD1 (6 bases). Sequencing used PBMCs or T cells enriched from blood (not recorded which). The clonotype originates from a woman between 40 and 50 years old who had been exposed to COVID-19. CDR3 DNA sequence: TGTGCCAGCAGCCCGAAAGGGGGTCCGGATACGCAGTATTTT. It is translated as CASSPKGGPDTQYF.